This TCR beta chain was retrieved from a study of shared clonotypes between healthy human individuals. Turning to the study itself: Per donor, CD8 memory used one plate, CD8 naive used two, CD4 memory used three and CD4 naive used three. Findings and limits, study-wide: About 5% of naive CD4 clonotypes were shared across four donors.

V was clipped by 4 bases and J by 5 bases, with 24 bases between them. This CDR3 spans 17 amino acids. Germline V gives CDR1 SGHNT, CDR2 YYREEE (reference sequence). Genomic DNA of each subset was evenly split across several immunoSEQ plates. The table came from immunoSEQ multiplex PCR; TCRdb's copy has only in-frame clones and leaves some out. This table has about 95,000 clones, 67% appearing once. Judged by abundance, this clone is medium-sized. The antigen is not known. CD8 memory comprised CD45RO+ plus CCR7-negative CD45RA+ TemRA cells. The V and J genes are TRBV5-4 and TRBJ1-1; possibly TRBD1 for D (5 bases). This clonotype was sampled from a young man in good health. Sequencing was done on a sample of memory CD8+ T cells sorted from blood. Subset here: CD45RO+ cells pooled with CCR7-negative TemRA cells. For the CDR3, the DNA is TGTGCCAGCAGCCACCGTTTGGGGCGCCGGAGGATGACTGAAGCTTTCTTT. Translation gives CASSHRLGRRRMTEAFF.